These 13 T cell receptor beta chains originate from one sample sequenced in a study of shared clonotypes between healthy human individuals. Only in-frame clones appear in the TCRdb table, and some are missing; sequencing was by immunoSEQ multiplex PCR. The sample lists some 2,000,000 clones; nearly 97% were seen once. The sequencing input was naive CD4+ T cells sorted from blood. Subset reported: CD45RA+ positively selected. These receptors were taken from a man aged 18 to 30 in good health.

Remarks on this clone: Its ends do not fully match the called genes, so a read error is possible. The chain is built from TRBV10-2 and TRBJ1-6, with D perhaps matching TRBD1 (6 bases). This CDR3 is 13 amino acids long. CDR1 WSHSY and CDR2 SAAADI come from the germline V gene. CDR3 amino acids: CASSESRRQEMGF. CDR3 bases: TGCGCCAGCAGTGAGTCCCGACGACAGGAGATGGGATTT.

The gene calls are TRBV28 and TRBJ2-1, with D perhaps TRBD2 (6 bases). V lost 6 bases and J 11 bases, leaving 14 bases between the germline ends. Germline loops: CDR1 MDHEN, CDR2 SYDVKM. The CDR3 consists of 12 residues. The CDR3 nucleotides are TGTGCCAGCAGCACGGGACTCCTCAAGCAGTTCTTC. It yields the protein CASSTGLLKQFF.

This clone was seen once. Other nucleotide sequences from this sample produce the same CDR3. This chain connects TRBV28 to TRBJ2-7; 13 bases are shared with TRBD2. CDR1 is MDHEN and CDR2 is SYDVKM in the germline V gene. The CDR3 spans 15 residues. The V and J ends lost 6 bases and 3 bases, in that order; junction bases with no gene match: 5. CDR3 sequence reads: CASSPLAGGLYEQYF. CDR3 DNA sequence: TGTGCCAGCAGCCCACTAGCGGGGGGGCTCTACGAGCAGTACTTC.

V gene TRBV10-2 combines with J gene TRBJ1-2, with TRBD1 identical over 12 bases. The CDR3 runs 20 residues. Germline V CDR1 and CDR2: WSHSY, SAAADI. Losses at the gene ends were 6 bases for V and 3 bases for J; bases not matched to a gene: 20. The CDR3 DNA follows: TGCGCCAGCAGAGGAACCCTGAATATTCCGGGACAGGGGGCTGACTATGGCTACACCTTC. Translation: CASRGTLNIPGQGADYGYTF.

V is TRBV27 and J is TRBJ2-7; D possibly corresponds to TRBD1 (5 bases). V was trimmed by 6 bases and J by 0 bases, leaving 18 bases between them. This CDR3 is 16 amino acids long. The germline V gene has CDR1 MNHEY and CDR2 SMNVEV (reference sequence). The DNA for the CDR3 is TGTGCCAGCAGGTCTATGACAGAGACCTACTCCTACGAGCAGTACTTC. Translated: CASRSMTETYSYEQYF.

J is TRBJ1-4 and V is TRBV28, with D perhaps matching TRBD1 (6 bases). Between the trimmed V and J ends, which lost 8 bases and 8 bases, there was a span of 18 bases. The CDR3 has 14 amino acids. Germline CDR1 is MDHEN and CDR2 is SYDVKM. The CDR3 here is CASDPRGGREKLFF. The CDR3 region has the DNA TGTGCCAGCGATCCCAGGGGTGGGAGAGAAAAACTGTTTTTT.

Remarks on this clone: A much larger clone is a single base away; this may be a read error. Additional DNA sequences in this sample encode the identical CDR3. The CDR3 spells CASSVAETQYF. In DNA, the CDR3 is TGTGCCAGCAGCGTAGCAGAGACCCAGTACTTC. The rearrangement joins TRBV7-2 to TRBJ2-5; D gene ambiguous. The CDR3 loop spans 11 amino acids. Germline V gene data show CDR1 as SGHTA and CDR2 as FQGNSA.

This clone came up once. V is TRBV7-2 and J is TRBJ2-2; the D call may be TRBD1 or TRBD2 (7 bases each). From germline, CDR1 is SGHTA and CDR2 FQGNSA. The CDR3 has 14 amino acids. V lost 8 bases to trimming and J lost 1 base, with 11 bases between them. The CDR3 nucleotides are TGTGCCAGCGGGAGGGACAGGAACACCGGGGAGCTGTTTTTT. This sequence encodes CASGRDRNTGELFF.

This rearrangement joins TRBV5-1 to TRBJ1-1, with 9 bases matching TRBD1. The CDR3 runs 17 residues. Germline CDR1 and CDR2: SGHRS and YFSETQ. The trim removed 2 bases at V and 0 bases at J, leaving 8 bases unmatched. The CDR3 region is CASSLRPGQGLNTEAFF. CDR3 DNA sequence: TGCGCCAGCAGCTTAAGACCCGGACAGGGGCTGAACACTGAAGCTTTCTTT.

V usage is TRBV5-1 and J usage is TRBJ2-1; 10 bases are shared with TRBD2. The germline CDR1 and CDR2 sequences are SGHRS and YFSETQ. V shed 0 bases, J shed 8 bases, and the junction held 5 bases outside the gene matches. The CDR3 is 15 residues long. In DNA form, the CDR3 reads TGCGCCAGCAGCTTGGCTAGCGGGAGAACGGATGAGCAGTTCTTC. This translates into CASSLASGRTDEQFF.

As DNA, the CDR3 is TGTGCCAGCAGCTTAGTGGGGACAGGGAACACTGAAGCTTTCTTT. It encodes CASSLVGTGNTEAFF. This chain uses TRBV11-2 with TRBJ1-1, with 8 bases identical to TRBD1. Germline CDR1 reads SGHAT; CDR2 reads FQNNGV. The ends lost 1 base at V and 1 base at J; junction bases unmatched: 2. This CDR3 spans 15 amino acids.

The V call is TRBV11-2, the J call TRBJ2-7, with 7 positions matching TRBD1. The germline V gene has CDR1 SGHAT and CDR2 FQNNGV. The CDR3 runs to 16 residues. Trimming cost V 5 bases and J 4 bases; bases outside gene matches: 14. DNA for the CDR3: TGTGCCAGCAGCATCTCACAGGGGTTCGAAAGGTACGAGCAGTACTTC. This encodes CASSISQGFERYEQYF.

The DNA of the CDR3 is TGCGCCAGCAGTGAGTCGGATTGGGTCCATGAGCAGTTCTTC. Translation gives CASSESDWVHEQFF. This chain links TRBV10-1 with TRBJ2-1; the D is unclear. In germline, CDR1 is WNHNN, CDR2 SYGVQD (reference sequence). Trimming took 0 bases from V and 8 from J, leaving 11 bases between them. The CDR3 runs to 14 residues.